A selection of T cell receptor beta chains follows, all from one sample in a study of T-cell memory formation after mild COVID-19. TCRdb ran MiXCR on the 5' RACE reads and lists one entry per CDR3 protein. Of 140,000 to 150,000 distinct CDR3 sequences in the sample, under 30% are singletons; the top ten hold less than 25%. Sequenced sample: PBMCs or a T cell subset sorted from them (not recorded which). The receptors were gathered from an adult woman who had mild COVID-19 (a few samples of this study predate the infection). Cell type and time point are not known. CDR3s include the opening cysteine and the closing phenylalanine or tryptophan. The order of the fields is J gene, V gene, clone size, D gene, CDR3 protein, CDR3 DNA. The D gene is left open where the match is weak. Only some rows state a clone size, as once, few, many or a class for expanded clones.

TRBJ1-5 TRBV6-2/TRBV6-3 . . CASSYGGNQPQHF TGTGCCAGCAGTTACGGGGGGAATCAGCCCCAGCATTTT
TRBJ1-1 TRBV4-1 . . CASSQVLGTWTEAFF TGCGCCAGCAGCCAAGTCTTGGGAACGTGGACTGAAGCTTTCTTT
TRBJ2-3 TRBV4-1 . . CASRGSNVTQYF TGCGCCAGCAGGGGGTCTAATGTTACGCAGTATTTT
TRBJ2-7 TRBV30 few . CAWSPQGAHEQYF TGTGCCTGGAGTCCTCAGGGAGCCCACGAGCAGTACTTC
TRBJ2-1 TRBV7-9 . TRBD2 CASSLAWTSDVYNEQFF TGTGCCAGCAGCTTAGCTTGGACTAGCGATGTCTACAATGAGCAGTTCTTC
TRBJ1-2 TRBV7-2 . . CASSARDGYYGYTF TGTGCCAGCAGCGCTAGGGACGGATACTATGGCTACACCTTC
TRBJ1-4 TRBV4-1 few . CASSQVRNEKLFF TGCGCCAGCAGCCAAGTAAGAAATGAAAAACTGTTTTTT
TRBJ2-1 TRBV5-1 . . CASSFDGYNEQFF TGCGCCAGCAGCTTCGACGGATACAATGAGCAGTTCTTC
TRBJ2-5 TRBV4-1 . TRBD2 CASSQDPAGKETQYF TGCGCCAGCAGCCAAGATCCAGCGGGGAAAGAGACCCAGTACTTC
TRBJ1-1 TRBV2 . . CASSESVQTSGTEAFF TGTGCCAGCAGTGAATCGGTACAGACGTCGGGCACTGAAGCTTTCTTT
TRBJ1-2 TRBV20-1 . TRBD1 CSARQDRDHSYGYTF TGCAGTGCCAGACAGGACAGGGATCATAGCTATGGCTACACCTTC
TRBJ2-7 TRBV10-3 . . CAISEWDRTYEQYF TGTGCCATCAGTGAGTGGGATAGGACTTACGAGCAGTACTTC
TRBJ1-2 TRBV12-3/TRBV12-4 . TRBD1 CASSLGSQGAAGYGYTF TGTGCCAGCAGTTTAGGCTCCCAGGGGGCGGCTGGCTATGGCTACACCTTC
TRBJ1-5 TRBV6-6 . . CASSYSGGRQPQHF TGTGCCAGCAGTTACTCTGGGGGGAGGCAGCCCCAGCATTTT
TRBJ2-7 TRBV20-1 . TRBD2 CSAAGGEGSYEQYF TGCAGTGCTGCCGGCGGGGAGGGGTCCTACGAGCAGTACTTC
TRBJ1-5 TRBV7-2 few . CASSRHIQDSNQPQHF TGTGCCAGCAGCCGACACATACAAGATAGCAATCAGCCCCAGCATTTT
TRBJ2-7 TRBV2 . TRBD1 CASRAYDRARDEQYF TGTGCCAGCAGGGCCTATGACAGGGCACGAGACGAGCAGTACTTC
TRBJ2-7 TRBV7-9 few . CASSAGELGEQYF TGTGCCAGCAGCGCCGGGGAGTTGGGCGAGCAGTACTTC
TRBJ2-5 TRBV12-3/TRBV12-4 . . CASSSAGGVETQYF TGTGCCAGCAGTTCAGCAGGGGGGGTAGAGACCCAGTACTTC
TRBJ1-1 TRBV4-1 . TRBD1 CASSQAGQMNTEAFF TGCGCCAGCAGCCAAGCGGGACAGATGAACACTGAAGCTTTCTTT
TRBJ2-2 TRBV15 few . CATSSNRDTGELFF TGTGCCACCAGTTCTAACAGGGATACCGGGGAGCTGTTTTTT
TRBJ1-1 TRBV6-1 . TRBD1 CASKWDREVFGEAFF TGTGCCAGCAAATGGGACAGGGAGGTATTCGGTGAAGCTTTCTTT
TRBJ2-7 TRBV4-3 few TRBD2 CASSQDVSGELRSSYEQYF TGCGCCAGCAGCCAAGATGTTAGCGGGGAGCTCCGGTCCTCCTACGAGCAGTACTTC
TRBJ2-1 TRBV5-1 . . CASSLSDAAYNEQFF TGCGCCAGCAGCTTGAGCGACGCAGCCTACAATGAGCAGTTCTTC
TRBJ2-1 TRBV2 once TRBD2 CASSEAGVAGGPYEQFF TGTGCCAGCAGTGAAGCTGGGGTAGCGGGAGGGCCGTATGAGCAGTTCTTC
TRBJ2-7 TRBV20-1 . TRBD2 CSARDSGDSYEQYF TGCAGTGCTAGAGATAGCGGGGACTCCTACGAGCAGTACTTC
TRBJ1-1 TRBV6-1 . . CASSEGGAEAFF TGTGCCAGCAGTGAGGGGGGCGCTGAAGCTTTCTTT
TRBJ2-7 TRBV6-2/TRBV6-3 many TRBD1 CASSPDRGLDEQYF TGTGCCAGCAGTCCGGACAGGGGGCTCGACGAGCAGTACTTC
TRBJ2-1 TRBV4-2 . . CASSQDTGEQFF TGTGCCAGCAGCCAAGATACGGGTGAGCAGTTCTTC
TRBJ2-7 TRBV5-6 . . CASPDGTSYEQYF TGTGCCAGCCCGGACGGGACTTCCTACGAGCAGTACTTC
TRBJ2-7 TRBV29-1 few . CSVMIPLHYEQYF TGCAGCGTTATGATCCCGTTGCATTACGAGCAGTACTTC
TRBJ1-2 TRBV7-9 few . CASGADLYGYTF TGTGCCAGCGGGGCAGACCTTTATGGCTACACCTTC
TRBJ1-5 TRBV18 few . CASSPIRRDRSNQPQHF TGTGCCAGCTCACCGATACGCCGGGACCGAAGCAATCAGCCCCAGCATTTT
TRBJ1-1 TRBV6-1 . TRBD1 CAGTGTENTEAFF TGTGCCGGGACCGGGACAGAGAACACTGAAGCTTTCTTT
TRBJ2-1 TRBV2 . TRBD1 CASSDSTTGNSYNEQFF TGTGCCAGCAGTGACTCAACGACAGGGAACTCCTACAATGAGCAGTTCTTC
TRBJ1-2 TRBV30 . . CAFAGGRYGYTF TGTGCCTTCGCGGGCGGTAGATATGGCTACACCTTC
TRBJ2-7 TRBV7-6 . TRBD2 CASSPSLTSGDTSYEQYF TGTGCCAGCAGCCCTAGCCTGACTAGCGGGGACACCTCCTACGAGCAGTACTTC
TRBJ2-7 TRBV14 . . CASSQDRFSYEQYF TGTGCCAGCAGCCAGGACCGGTTTTCCTACGAGCAGTACTTC
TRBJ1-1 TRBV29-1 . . CSVQSGQEAFF TGCAGCGTCCAAAGTGGACAAGAAGCTTTCTTT
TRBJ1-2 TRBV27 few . CASSPDRSNYRYTF TGTGCCAGCAGCCCCGACAGATCAAACTATCGCTACACCTTC
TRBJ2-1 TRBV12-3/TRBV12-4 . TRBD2 CASNPTSVANEQFF TGTGCCAGCAACCCGACTAGCGTGGCCAATGAGCAGTTCTTC
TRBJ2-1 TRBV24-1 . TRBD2 CATSDHTSGRVGEQFF TGTGCCACCAGTGACCACACTAGCGGGAGGGTCGGTGAGCAGTTCTTC
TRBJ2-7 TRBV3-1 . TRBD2 CASIQGLAGSYEQYF TGTGCCAGCATCCAGGGACTAGCGGGATCTTACGAGCAGTACTTC
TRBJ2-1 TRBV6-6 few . CASGIRVDEQFF TGTGCCAGCGGAATTAGAGTGGATGAGCAGTTCTTC
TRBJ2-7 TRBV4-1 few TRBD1 CASSQDQVGFGTGGFEQYF TGCGCCAGCAGCCAAGATCAAGTTGGGTTTGGGACAGGGGGCTTCGAGCAGTACTTC
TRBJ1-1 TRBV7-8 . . CASSSWVQNTEAFF TGTGCCAGCAGCTCGTGGGTTCAGAACACTGAAGCTTTCTTT
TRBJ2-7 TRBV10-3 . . CAISDQGSPYEQYF TGTGCCATCAGTGACCAGGGGTCCCCCTACGAGCAGTACTTC
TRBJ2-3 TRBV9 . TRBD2 CASSARAGAGDTQYF TGTGCCAGCAGCGCCCGAGCGGGGGCCGGAGATACGCAGTATTTT
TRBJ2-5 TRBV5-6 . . CASSLGGAESQYF TGTGCCAGCAGCTTGGGGGGAGCGGAATCCCAGTACTTC
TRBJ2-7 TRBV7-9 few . CASIPPGTYEQYF TGTGCCAGCATCCCGCCGGGGACCTACGAGCAGTACTTC
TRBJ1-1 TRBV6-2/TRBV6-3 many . CASSLPNTEAFF TGTGCCAGCAGCCTCCCCAACACTGAAGCTTTCTTT
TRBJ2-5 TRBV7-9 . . CASSESYQETQYF TGTGCCAGCAGCGAATCGTACCAAGAGACCCAGTACTTC
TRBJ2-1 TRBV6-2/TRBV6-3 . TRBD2 CASVAGGPYNEQFF TGTGCCAGCGTAGCGGGAGGCCCCTACAATGAGCAGTTCTTC
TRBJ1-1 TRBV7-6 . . CASSQTTGSEAFF TGTGCCAGCAGCCAGACCACAGGGTCTGAAGCTTTCTTT
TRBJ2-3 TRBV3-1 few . CASSQDGTSTDTQYF TGTGCCAGCAGCCAAGACGGTACTAGCACAGATACGCAGTATTTT
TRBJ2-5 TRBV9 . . CASSVADIQTQYF TGTGCCAGCAGCGTAGCAGACATCCAGACCCAGTACTTC
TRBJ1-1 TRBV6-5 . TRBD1 CASSYYPQGVNTEAFF TGTGCCAGCAGTTACTATCCACAGGGGGTGAACACTGAAGCTTTCTTT